This entry concerns a single T cell receptor (beta chain). This record belongs to a study of cytomegalovirus exposure and HLA in healthy donors. PCR primers comprised 60 Vbeta and 13 Jbeta primers. Sequencing used immunoSEQ multiplex PCR; TCRdb keeps in-frame clones, though not all of them. Among more than 95,000 clones listed, roughly three quarters were seen once. The clonotype originates from a man aged 25-40 years in good health and CMV-seronegative. The sample consisted of PBMCs.

The CDR3 loop reads CASSLVQGTQYF. The CDR3 region has the DNA TGTGCCAGCAGCTTAGTGCAGGGTACGCAGTATTTT. The chain joins TRBV7-2 to TRBJ2-3; TRBD1 might be the D (5 bases). The germline gives CDR1 SGHTA, CDR2 FQGNSA. This CDR3 spans 12 amino acids. V was trimmed by 1 base and J by 8 bases, leaving 7 bases between them. Using reference TRBV7-2 and TRBJ2-3 for the parts outside the CDR3, the full variable domain is GAGVSQSPSNKVTEKGKDVELRCDPISGHTALYWYRQSLGQGLEFLIYFQGNSAPDKSGLPSDRFSAERTGGSVSTLTIQRTQQEDSAVYLCASSLVQGTQYFGPGTRLTVL.